These 5 T cell receptor beta chains came from one sample sequenced in a study of blood T cell repertoires in COVID-19. The protocol was immunoSEQ multiplex PCR, while the TCRdb copy is restricted to in-frame clones and leaves out a portion. The sample shows 200,000 or so clones, around 83% of them seen only once. Source material: peripheral blood. The receptors stem from a man in his forties or fifties who had recovered from COVID-19.

V usage is TRBV5-1 and J usage is TRBJ2-7; TRBD2 aligns across 15 bases. The V and J ends lost 4 bases and 4 bases, in that order; junction bases with no gene match: 9. This CDR3 comprises 17 residues. CDR1 SGHRS and CDR2 YFSETQ come from the germline V gene. The CDR3 DNA reads TGCGCCAGCAGCCCCGGACTAGCGGGAGGGCCCTCGTACGAGCAGTACTTC. Amino acid sequence: CASSPGLAGGPSYEQYF.

The chain combines TRBV7-2 with TRBJ2-1; 8 bases line up with TRBD1. The V and J ends lost 1 base and 8 bases, in that order; junction bases with no gene match: 4. Looked up from germline, CDR1 is SGHTA and CDR2 is FQGNSA. There are 14 residues in the CDR3. The DNA of the CDR3 is TGTGCCAGCAGCTTAGGCGGACAGGGCTATGAGCAGTTCTTC. Its translation: CASSLGGQGYEQFF.

The chain is built from TRBV11-2 and TRBJ1-1; no clear D. CDR1 is SGHAT, CDR2 FQNNGV, per germline. The CDR3 extends over 13 amino acids. Trimming cost V 4 bases and J 8 bases, with 14 bases left between them. CDR3 sequence reads: CASSYKSPGEAFF. The CDR3 coding sequence is TGTGCCAGCAGCTACAAAAGCCCGGGGGAAGCTTTCTTT.

V and J are TRBV28 and TRBJ2-7; D may be TRBD1 (6 bases). From germline, CDR1 is MDHEN and CDR2 SYDVKM. V gave up 4 bases and J gave up 0 bases, with 16 bases separating them. The CDR3 is made up of 16 amino acids. The CDR3, as DNA: TGTGCCAGCAGTTACCTAGACAGGAGATTCTCCTACGAGCAGTACTTC. This gives the protein CASSYLDRRFSYEQYF.

The V call is TRBV18, the J call TRBJ1-2; 7 bases are a match to TRBD1. CDR1 and CDR2 (germline): KGHSH, LQKENI. The CDR3 runs 14 residues. With 4 bases clipped from V and 6 bases from J, the junction kept 8 bases outside the gene matches. This CDR3 reads CASSRDIQGDGYTF. The CDR3 DNA sequence: TGTGCCAGCTCACGTGATATCCAGGGGGATGGCTACACCTTC.